The 2 T cell receptor beta chains below were found in one sample sequenced in a study of T cells in Graves' hyperthyroidism and ophthalmopathy. Regions amplified from RNA transcripts were the TCR beta CDR3 regions. HTBI primers drove first-round RT-PCR of the TCR CDR3. TCRdb re-derived calls from the multiplex PCR reads in MiXCR, one entry per CDR3 protein. The table records 350,000 or so distinct CDR3 sequences, 21% of them present only once. Sequences were obtained from blood. Receptor source: a woman between 50 and 59 years old with Graves' hyperthyroidism.

This clonotype has ten or more counts. The V gene is TRBV11-3, the J gene TRBJ2-7; 12 nucleotides agree with TRBD1. The CDR3 is made up of 14 amino acids. V was clipped by 5 bases and J by 7 bases; unmatched bases: 6. Germline V gives CDR1 SGHNT, CDR2 YENEEA. This CDR3 is CASSEGQGAEEQYF. The CDR3 DNA reads as TGTGCCAGCAGCGAGGGACAGGGGGCTGAAGAGCAGTACTTC.

About this clonotype: A clone one base away is much larger, so this may be a read error. The rearrangement uses TRBV6-2 or TRBV6-3 and TRBJ1-5; possible D gene TRBD1, 6 bases. Germline V CDR1 and CDR2: MNHEY, SVGEGT. The CDR3 is 16 residues long. This chain's CDR3 is CASRQGPNESSQPQHF. The CDR3 region has the DNA TGTGCCAGCAGACAGGGACCGAACGAGAGCAGTCAGCCCCAGCATTTT.